One and the same sample provided the 24 T cell receptor beta chains below, sequenced in a study of OX40 agonist ivuxolimab in advanced cancers. TCRdb's copy holds only in-frame clones and misses some; the assay was immunoSEQ multiplex PCR. The table has tens of thousands of clones, roughly nine tenths seen once. Here the sequenced sample was CD4+ or CD8+ T cells sorted from blood, taken in a trial of the OX40 agonist ivuxolimab. The receptors come from an adult with an advanced solid tumor such as melanoma, head and neck, liver or kidney cancer.

This clone has just one count. The gene calls are TRBV5-4 and TRBJ2-1; 9 nucleotides match TRBD2. The CDR3 loop spans 16 amino acids. Germline values: CDR1 SGHNT, CDR2 YYREEE (reference sequence). After removal of 0 bases from V and 8 bases from J, the junction contained 9 bases not matched to a gene. This CDR3 reads CASSLEPSGNFDEQFF. The CDR3 DNA reads TGTGCCAGCAGCTTGGAACCTAGCGGGAACTTCGATGAGCAGTTCTTC.

This clone appeared a single time. This chain uses TRBV6-5 with TRBJ2-7; 9 bases align to TRBD1. The germline CDR1 and CDR2 sequences are MNHEY and SVGAGI. The trim removed 5 bases at V and 5 bases at J, leaving 10 bases unmatched. The CDR3 has 15 residues. The CDR3 here is CASSGLSGTGNEQYF. The CDR3 DNA is TGTGCCAGCAGTGGTTTAAGCGGGACAGGGAACGAGCAGTACTTC.

The chain couples TRBV7-9 to TRBJ1-3; D not certain. Trimming shortened V by 4 bases and J by 0 bases, and 7 bases separated the two germline ends. CDR3 size: 14 residues. The germline gives CDR1 SEHNR, CDR2 FQNEAQ (reference sequence). The DNA of the CDR3 is TGTGCCAGCAGCTCCTCGAGCTCTGGAAACACCATATATTTT. Its translation: CASSSSSSGNTIYF.

There are a few counts of this clone. The chain combines TRBV11-3 with TRBJ2-2; no clear D. The germline V gene encodes CDR1 SGHNT and CDR2 YENEEA. The CDR3 totals 13 residues. Trimming removed 3 bases at V and 7 bases at J, with 9 bases between. CDR3 in amino acids: CASSFGPRGELFF. The CDR3 DNA is TGTGCCAGCAGCTTTGGACCACGCGGGGAGCTGTTTTTT.

The rearrangement uses TRBV12-1 and TRBJ2-5; no check of the table's D call, TRBD2, against the DNA was made. TRBV12-1 counts as a pseudogene. The CDR3 spans 14 residues. CDR3 sequence (DNA): TGTGCCAGCAGGTGTCGAGGTCCGCAAGAGACCCAGTACTTC. Its translation is CASRCRGPQETQYF.

J is TRBJ1-4 and V is TRBV19; D remains unclear. The germline V gene has CDR1 LNHDA and CDR2 SQIVND (reference sequence). V was cut by 9 bases and J by 5 bases, with 16 bases left in between. The length of the CDR3 is 14 residues. The CDR3 DNA is TGTGCCAGCCACGGACTGGATTTAAATGAAAAACTGTTTTTT. Amino acid sequence: CASHGLDLNEKLFF.

The J gene is TRBJ2-3, the V gene TRBV19; unclear D gene. The germline CDR1 and CDR2 sequences are LNHDA and SQIVND (reference sequence). V dropped 1 base and J dropped 4 bases, with 3 bases sitting between them. This CDR3 region has 12 residues. CDR3 coding DNA: TGTGCCAGTAGTATAGCGGCAGATACGCAGTATTTT. As protein: CASSIAADTQYF.

The chain uses TRBV27 and TRBJ2-1; tentatively, D is TRBD1 or TRBD2 (5 bases each). The CDR3 is made up of 14 amino acids. Trimming took off 5 bases at V and 8 bases at J, with 16 bases between the two ends. Looked up from germline, CDR1 is MNHEY and CDR2 is SMNVEV (reference sequence). Here the CDR3 reads CASSLGPDTHEQFF. The CDR3 nucleotides read TGTGCCAGCAGTCTGGGACCCGACACTCATGAGCAGTTCTTC.

The chain uses TRBV30 and TRBJ2-5; D not resolved. Trimming took 1 base from V and 5 from J, leaving 11 bases between them. The CDR3 contains 13 residues. Germline V gene lookup returns CDR1 GTSNPN and CDR2 SVGIG (reference sequence). CDR3 protein: CAWSASRSETQYF. For the CDR3, the DNA is TGTGCCTGGAGTGCCTCTAGGAGCGAGACCCAGTACTTC.

This sequence joins TRBV6-1 and TRBJ2-6, with D unresolved. This CDR3 is 14 amino acids long. The germline V and J ends were trimmed by 4 bases and 0 bases, with 4 bases remaining between them. The V gene's germline CDR1 is MNHNS and CDR2 SASEGT. The CDR3 reads CASSGVSGANVLTF. CDR3 in DNA: TGTGCCAGCAGTGGAGTCTCTGGGGCCAACGTCCTGACTTTC.

This sequence joins TRBV4-1 and TRBJ2-7; 9 bases line up with TRBD2. V was pared by 1 base and J by 1 base, with 2 bases of the junction left unmatched. The length of the CDR3 is 15 residues. Germline CDR1 MGHRA, CDR2 YSYEKL. This chain's CDR3 is CASSQGLAASYEQYF. Written as DNA, the CDR3 is TGCGCCAGCAGCCAAGGACTAGCGGCTTCCTACGAGCAGTACTTC.

The chain couples TRBV2 to TRBJ1-2; D unclear. V lost 2 bases, J lost 1 base, and 11 bases lay in between. This CDR3 has 15 residues. Per the germline V gene, CDR1 is SNHLY and CDR2 is FYNNEI. The DNA of the CDR3 is TGTGCCAGCAGTGAATCGACACCCAGTAACTATGGCTACACCTTC. The encoded protein is CASSESTPSNYGYTF. The full variable domain, with the rest looked up from reference TRBV2 and TRBJ1-2, is EPEVTQTPSHQVTQMGQEVILRCVPISNHLYFYWYRQILGQKVEFLVSFYNNEISEKSEIFDDQFSVERPDGSNFTLKIRSTKLEDSAMYFCASSESTPSNYGYTFGSGTRLTVV.

The rearrangement joins TRBV27 to TRBJ2-2; 8 nucleotides line up with TRBD2. The CDR3 is 14 amino acids. Per germline, CDR1 MNHEY and CDR2 SMNVEV (reference sequence). The V and J ends lost 5 bases and 5 bases, in that order; junction bases with no gene match: 4. CDR3 in DNA: TGTGCCAGCAGTATCTTAGCGGGGACCGGGGAGCTGTTTTTT. This translates into CASSILAGTGELFF.

CDR3 coding DNA: TGTGCCAGCAGCGTAGGGGGTGGGGCTGGCAATGAGCAGTTCTTC. Translated, it gives CASSVGGGAGNEQFF. The chain couples TRBV9 to TRBJ2-1; D perhaps matches TRBD1 (5 bases). CDR1 is SGDLS and CDR2 is YYNGEE in the germline V gene. The CDR3 sequence is 15 residues long. Trimming took 0 bases from V and 6 from J, leaving 13 bases between them. Drawing the rest from reference TRBV9 and TRBJ2-1, the complete variable domain is DSGVTQTPKHLITATGQRVTLRCSPRSGDLSVYWYQQSLDQGLQFLIQYYNGEERAKGNILERFSAQQFPDLHSELNLSSLELGDSALYFCASSVGGGAGNEQFFGPGTRLTVL.

This clone was detected once. This sequence joins TRBV19 and TRBJ2-3; the D gene is possibly TRBD1 (5 bases). The CDR3 runs 16 residues. V was shortened by 6 bases and J by 2 bases, with 18 bases between the two germline ends. The germline V gene encodes CDR1 LNHDA and CDR2 SQIVND (reference sequence). The CDR3 nucleotides read TGTGCCAGTAGATCGGACACCACGCACGACACAGATACGCAGTATTTT. This translates into CASRSDTTHDTDTQYF.

The chain has TRBV7-9 and TRBJ2-7, with D perhaps given as TRBD1 or TRBD2 (5 bases each). CDR1 is SEHNR, CDR2 FQNEAQ, per germline (reference sequence). The CDR3 has 13 residues. With 6 bases removed from V and 9 bases from J, the gap between germline ends came to 18 bases. The CDR3 DNA follows: TGTGCCAGCAGTCCAACCTGGGACGACGGGCAGTACTTC. This codes for CASSPTWDDGQYF.

The chain employs TRBV27 and TRBJ2-1, with 8 nucleotides matching TRBD2. This CDR3 comprises 15 residues. V trimming: 5 bases; J trimming: 7 bases; junction bases outside the gene matches: 10. Germline values: CDR1 MNHEY, CDR2 SMNVEV (reference sequence). Here the CDR3 reads CASSPPAGEGNEQFF. CDR3 DNA sequence: TGTGCCAGCAGTCCCCCAGCGGGAGAGGGGAATGAGCAGTTCTTC.

In its sample, this clone is medium-sized. The genes are TRBV7-3 and TRBJ2-7; D possibly uses TRBD1 or TRBD2 (5 bases each). The length of the CDR3 is 16 residues. The germline V and J ends were trimmed by 5 bases and 6 bases, with 23 bases remaining between them. The germline gives CDR1 SGHTA, CDR2 FQGTGA. The DNA for the CDR3 is TGTGCCAGCAGCCCAACGGCCACTAGTGATGGGACCGAGCAGTACTTC. Protein: CASSPTATSDGTEQYF. The complete variable domain, with remaining parts taken from reference TRBV7-3 and TRBJ2-7, reads GAGVSQTPSNKVTEKGKYVELRCDPISGHTALYWYRQSLGQGPEFLIYFQGTGAADDSGLPNDRFFAVRPEGSVSTLKIQRTERGDSAVYLCASSPTATSDGTEQYFGPGTRLTVT.

This sequence joins TRBV29-1 and TRBJ1-5, with 7 bases identical to TRBD1. Looked up from germline, CDR1 is SQVTM and CDR2 is ANQGSEA. With 5 bases clipped from V and 6 bases from J, the junction kept 13 bases outside the gene matches. The CDR3 contains 15 residues. CDR3 nucleotide sequence: TGCAGCGTTATAGACGACAGGGAGGTTACTCAGCCCCAGCATTTT. The encoded protein is CSVIDDREVTQPQHF.

This chain uses TRBV6-6 with TRBJ2-1; 7 positions agree with TRBD2. This CDR3 contains 16 residues. CDR1 and CDR2 (germline): MNHNY, SVGAGI (reference sequence). With 1 base clipped from V and 4 bases from J, the junction kept 7 bases outside the gene matches. CDR3 in amino acids: CASSYLREMDYNEQFF. In nucleotides, the CDR3 is TGTGCCAGCAGTTACTTGCGGGAGATGGATTACAATGAGCAGTTCTTC.

V usage is TRBV18 and J usage is TRBJ1-4; possibly TRBD1 for D (6 bases). This CDR3 is 15 amino acids long. V was cut by 3 bases and J by 1 base, with 9 bases left in between. The germline gives CDR1 KGHSH, CDR2 LQKENI. The CDR3 nucleotides are TGTGCCAGCTCACCTGCCAGGGGAACTAATGAAAAACTGTTTTTT. This translates into CASSPARGTNEKLFF.

The V and J genes are TRBV7-3 and TRBJ2-3; 8 bases agree with TRBD2. Per germline, CDR1 SGHTA and CDR2 FQGTGA. Losses at the gene ends were 5 bases for V and 0 bases for J; bases not matched to a gene: 10. This CDR3 spans 17 amino acids. The CDR3 DNA follows: TGTGCCAGCAGCCAAGACGGGGCTAGCGGGAGCACAGATACGCAGTATTTT. Protein: CASSQDGASGSTDTQYF.

This sequence joins TRBV7-9 and TRBJ1-2, with 7 positions matching TRBD1. V shed 5 bases and J 3 bases; nucleotides not matched to a gene: 6. CDR1 and CDR2 (germline): SEHNR, FQNEAQ (reference sequence). The CDR3 covers 14 residues. CDR3 protein: CASSPPTGDYGYTF. In nucleotides, the CDR3 is TGTGCCAGCAGCCCCCCAACAGGGGACTATGGCTACACCTTC.

The chain is built from TRBV7-9 and TRBJ2-2, with TRBD2 matching 7 bases. Germline-derived CDR1 and CDR2 are SEHNR and FQNEAQ (reference sequence). V lost 4 bases and J lost 6; bases outside the gene matches: 11. There are 16 residues in the CDR3. This CDR3 reads CASSSWREMASGELFF. The CDR3 DNA follows: TGTGCCAGCAGCTCCTGGCGGGAGATGGCATCCGGGGAGCTGTTTTTT.